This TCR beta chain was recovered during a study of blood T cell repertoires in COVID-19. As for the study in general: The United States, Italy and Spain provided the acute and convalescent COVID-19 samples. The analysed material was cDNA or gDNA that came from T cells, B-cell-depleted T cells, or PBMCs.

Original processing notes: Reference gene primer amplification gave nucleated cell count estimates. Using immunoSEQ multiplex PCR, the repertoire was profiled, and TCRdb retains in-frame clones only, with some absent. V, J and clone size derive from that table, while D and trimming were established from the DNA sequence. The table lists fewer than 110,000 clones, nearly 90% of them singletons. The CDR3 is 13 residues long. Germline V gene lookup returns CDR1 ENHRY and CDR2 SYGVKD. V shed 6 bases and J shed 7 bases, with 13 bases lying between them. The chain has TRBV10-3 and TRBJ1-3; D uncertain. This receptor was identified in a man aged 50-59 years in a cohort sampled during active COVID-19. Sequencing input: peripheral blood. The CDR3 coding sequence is TGTGCCATCAGGACCGAGGGTAGTAACACCATATATTTT. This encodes CAIRTEGSNTIYF.